A single sample gave rise to the 19 T cell receptor beta chains below, sequenced in a study of T cells in Graves' hyperthyroidism and ophthalmopathy (dated by TCRdb to the late 2010s). The receptor library was made with multiplex PCR. The sample was run on an Illumina HiSeq 2000. TCR beta CDR3 regions were amplified from RNA transcripts. The TCR CDR3 was subjected to a first round of RT-PCR using the HTBI primer set and the Qiagen OneStep RT-PCR kit. The public sequencing data were trimmed at Q25 with fastp and processed into clonotypes with MiXCR by TCRdb, which kept only in-frame beta chains. Merged by CDR3 protein, the rows form single entries marked with the most common genes and DNA. Counted in this sample were 400,000 to 600,000 distinct CDR3 sequences; 15% to 20% of them appeared once. The ten largest account for about 29% of the sample. Sample: blood. The receptor source for this set is a woman in her 30s with Graves' ophthalmopathy.

This clonotype was recorded at least ten times. The chain recombines TRBV11-3 with TRBJ1-6; D unclear. The CDR3 length is 15 residues. Per the germline V gene, CDR1 is SGHNT and CDR2 is YENEEA. The V and J ends lost 4 bases and 13 bases respectively, with 20 bases between them. In DNA, the CDR3 is TGTGCCAGCAGCTCAATCGAGAGGTCCTCGCGGCCCCTCCACTTT. It codes for CASSSIERSSRPLHF.

There are a few counts of this clonotype. This chain links TRBV10-3 with TRBJ1-2, with 9 bases fitting TRBD1. With 6 bases clipped from V and 0 bases from J, the junction kept 2 bases outside the gene matches. Germline V gives CDR1 ENHRY, CDR2 SYGVKD. The CDR3 covers 14 residues. The CDR3 protein is CAIRGTGPNYGYTF. The CDR3 DNA sequence: TGTGCCATCAGGGGGACAGGGCCTAACTATGGCTACACCTTC.

This clonotype was observed at least ten times. This sequence joins TRBV11-2 and TRBJ1-1; no clear D gene. Trimming took 0 bases from V and 0 from J, leaving 5 bases between them. Germline CDR1 SGHAT, CDR2 FQNNGV. This CDR3 region has 14 residues. The DNA for the CDR3 is TGTGCCAGCAGCTTAGATCTAATGAACACTGAAGCTTTCTTT. Translation gives CASSLDLMNTEAFF.

The J gene is TRBJ1-5, the V gene TRBV7-9, with 8 bases lining up with TRBD1. CDR1 is SEHNR and CDR2 is FQNEAQ in the germline V gene (reference sequence). With V trimmed by 1 base and J by 0 bases, 5 bases remained unmatched. The CDR3 loop spans 17 amino acids. CDR3 region: CASSLDGQGHSNQPQHF. CDR3 bases: TGTGCCAGCAGCTTAGACGGACAGGGACATAGCAATCAGCCCCAGCATTTT.

This clonotype has a count of ten or more. The chain links TRBV28 to TRBJ2-3; tentatively, D is TRBD2 (6 bases). V lost 6 bases and J lost 2, with 30 bases in between. The germline gives CDR1 MDHEN, CDR2 SYDVKM. The CDR3 has 20 residues. CDR3 sequence: CASSSSIAETSLGFTDTQYF. The CDR3 DNA reads TGTGCCAGCAGCTCTTCGATAGCGGAAACCTCGCTGGGATTCACAGATACGCAGTATTTT.

The chain links TRBV19 to TRBJ2-7; D not certain. This CDR3 has 12 amino acids. The V end was cut by 7 bases, the J end by 3 bases, with 10 bases between. Germline CDR1 is LNHDA and CDR2 is SQIVND (reference sequence). Here the CDR3 reads CASTDSFYEQYF. The DNA for the CDR3 is TGTGCCAGTACCGACTCGTTCTACGAGCAGTACTTC.

The chain has TRBV13 and TRBJ2-2; 12 positions agree with TRBD2. V was clipped by 6 bases and J by 4 bases; unmatched bases: 12. The CDR3 sequence is 18 residues long. CDR1 is PRHDT, CDR2 FYEKMQ, per germline (reference sequence). The CDR3 sequence: CASRILAGGLSRTGELFF. CDR3 DNA sequence: TGTGCCAGCAGGATACTAGCGGGAGGTCTGTCTCGCACCGGGGAGCTGTTTTTT.

This clonotype was seen a handful of times. V is TRBV28 and J is TRBJ2-5, with 10 bases lining up with TRBD1. Germline loops: CDR1 MDHEN, CDR2 SYDVKM. The junction had 16 bases not matched to a gene; V was cut back by 10 bases and J by 2 bases. CDR3 length: 17 residues. In nucleotides, the CDR3 is TGTGCCACGGGGGGGATTGACAGGGGGCGATTTCAAGAGACCCAGTACTTC. It is translated as CATGGIDRGRFQETQYF. Combining the CDR3 with reference TRBV28 and TRBJ2-5 gives the whole variable domain DVKVTQSSRYLVKRTGEKVFLECVQDMDHENMFWYRQDPGLGLRLIYFSYDVKMKEKGDIPEGYSVSREKKERFSLILESASTNQTSMYLCATGGIDRGRFQETQYFGPGTRLLVL.

This chain connects TRBV10-1 to TRBJ1-4; D is unresolved. Germline CDR1 reads WNHNN; CDR2 reads SYGVQD (reference sequence). The CDR3 loop spans 13 amino acids. Trimming removed 2 bases from V and 8 bases from J, with 9 bases in between. CDR3: CASSEEEQEKLFF. The CDR3 DNA reads TGCGCCAGCAGTGAGGAGGAGCAGGAAAAACTGTTTTTT.

This clonotype has at least ten counts. The chain recombines TRBV20-1 with TRBJ2-1, with 8 bases aligning to TRBD2. Trimming removed 5 bases from V and 8 bases from J; junction bases left unmatched: 8. The germline V gene has CDR1 DFQATT and CDR2 SNEGSKA (reference sequence). This CDR3 comprises 13 residues. CDR3 region: CSAGAGDGDEQFF. The CDR3 DNA follows: TGCAGTGCTGGAGCGGGAGATGGGGATGAGCAGTTCTTC.

This clonotype was counted at least ten times. V and J are TRBV2 and TRBJ1-2; tentatively, D is TRBD1 (5 bases). V was pared by 3 bases and J by 2 bases, with 7 bases between. CDR1 and CDR2 (germline): SNHLY, FYNNEI. This CDR3 has 13 residues. The CDR3 nucleotides are TGTGCCAGCAGTGAGGGGCAGAACTATGGCTACACCTTC. This gives the protein CASSEGQNYGYTF.

This clonotype showed up many times. The J gene is TRBJ2-7, the V gene TRBV28, with 8 nucleotides matching TRBD2. CDR1 and CDR2 from the germline V gene are MDHEN and SYDVKM. V shed 5 bases and J 4 bases; nucleotides not matched to a gene: 7. This CDR3 has 14 residues. CDR3 sequence (DNA): TGTGCCAGCAGTAGACTCAGCGGGAGTTACGAGCAGTACTTC. This sequence encodes CASSRLSGSYEQYF.

As concerns this clonotype: The junction and the germline gene differ at one end; a read error may be behind it. The V gene is TRBV20-1, the J gene TRBJ2-2; 8 bases map to TRBD2. The length of the CDR3 is 17 residues. CDR1 and CDR2 (germline): DFQATT, SNEGSKA (reference sequence). CDR3: CSARVRLAIANTGGLFF. In nucleotides, the CDR3 is TGCAGTGCTAGAGTGAGACTAGCGATAGCGAACACCGGGGGGCTGTTTTTT.

This clonotype appeared many times. The gene calls are TRBV6-1 and TRBJ2-1, with D possibly being TRBD1 (5 bases). CDR1 MNHNS and CDR2 SASEGT come from the germline V gene. Trimming pared 6 bases from V and 4 bases from J, leaving 16 bases between. This CDR3 comprises 15 residues. In nucleotides, the CDR3 is TGTGCCAGCAGCTACCAAGGCCAGGGTTACAATGAGCAGTTCTTC. This gives the protein CASSYQGQGYNEQFF.

The V call is TRBV6-2 or TRBV6-3, the J call TRBJ2-5; TRBD1 matches at 11 bases. The V segment lost 10 bases and the J segment 4 bases; nucleotides outside the gene matches: 5. The germline V gene encodes CDR1 MNHEY and CDR2 SVGEGT. The CDR3 is made up of 13 amino acids. The CDR3, as DNA: TGTGCCACCACGGGACAGGGGGGAGAGACCCAGTACTTC. As protein: CATTGQGGETQYF.

CDR3 bases: TGTGCCAGCAGCGGTGACAGGGCGCTATCCTACGAGCAGTACTTC. It specifies CASSGDRALSYEQYF. The chain is built from TRBV5-6 and TRBJ2-7; 7 bases align to TRBD1. Trimming cost V 4 bases and J 1 base; bases outside gene matches: 8. CDR3 length equals 15 residues. Germline CDR1 reads SGHDT; CDR2 reads YYEEEE.

With respect to this clonotype: A junction end diverges from the germline sequence, so it may reflect a read error. The V and J genes are TRBV20-1 and TRBJ2-7, with a possible D match to TRBD2 (5 bases). Germline V CDR1 and CDR2: DFQATT, SNEGSKA (reference sequence). CDR3 length: 11 amino acids. DNA of the CDR3: TGCAGTGCCAGAGGGCCGCACGAGCAGTACTTC. Its translation is CSARGPHEQYF.

Many counts were recorded for this clonotype. The CDR3 is CASSWNSGGYTDTQYF. In DNA form, the CDR3 reads TGTGCCAGCAGCTGGAATAGCGGAGGCTACACAGATACGCAGTATTTT. This chain links TRBV7-2 with TRBJ2-3; D is perhaps TRBD2 (6 bases). There are 16 residues in the CDR3. Germline CDR1 and CDR2: SGHTA and FQGNSA. Trimming cost V 4 bases and J 2 bases, with 16 bases left between them.

This clonotype was seen many times. This chain uses TRBV27 with TRBJ2-7; TRBD2 aligns across 8 bases. CDR1 is MNHEY and CDR2 is SMNVEV in the germline V gene (reference sequence). CDR3 size: 16 residues. V lost 3 bases, J lost 2 bases, and 9 bases stayed unmatched. CDR3 amino acids: CASSFISGTRTYEQYF. CDR3 bases: TGTGCCAGCAGTTTCATTTCCGGGACTAGAACCTACGAGCAGTACTTC.